Shown below are 31 T cell receptor beta chains from a single sample sequenced in a study of cytomegalovirus exposure and HLA in healthy donors. The PCR ran on 60 Vbeta and 13 Jbeta primers. Method: immunoSEQ multiplex PCR; TCRdb's copy keeps in-frame clones and lacks some. In the table there are about 150,000 clones, roughly 80% of which are singletons. What was sequenced was PBMCs. The receptors originated from a man aged 30 to 39 in good health and CMV-seropositive.

This rearrangement joins TRBV6-5 to TRBJ1-1, with a possible D match to TRBD1 (6 bases). The CDR3 length is 14 residues. The germline V gene encodes CDR1 MNHEY and CDR2 SVGAGI. Trimming removed 5 bases at V and 0 bases at J, with 10 bases between. The chain's CDR3 is CASSKDRMNTEAFF. The CDR3 nucleotides are TGTGCCAGCAGTAAAGACAGGATGAACACTGAAGCTTTCTTT.

The table lists this clone with a count of one. The V gene is TRBV11-3, the J gene TRBJ2-3; D is unresolved. Per the germline V gene, CDR1 is SGHNT and CDR2 is YENEEA. The ends were cut back, 1 base at V and 6 bases at J, with 8 bases in the middle. The CDR3 sequence is 13 residues long. In DNA, the CDR3 is TGTGCCAGCAGCTTAGGAAGTGAGGATACGCAGTATTTT. The encoded protein is CASSLGSEDTQYF.

V gene TRBV7-9 combines with J gene TRBJ2-7, with 8 nucleotides matching TRBD1. The CDR3 has 14 residues. In germline, CDR1 is SEHNR, CDR2 FQNEAQ (reference sequence). V trimming: 5 bases; J trimming: 7 bases; junction bases outside the gene matches: 10. The CDR3 DNA sequence: TGTGCCAGCAGCCAGGGGGCAGCCCCTTATGAGCAGTACTTC. Translation gives CASSQGAAPYEQYF. Supplemented by reference TRBV7-9 and TRBJ2-7, the full variable domain reads DTGVSQNPRHKITKRGQNVTFRCDPISEHNRLYWYRQTLGQGPEFLTYFQNEAQLEKSRLLSDRFSAERPKGSFSTLEIQRTEQGDSAMYLCASSQGAAPYEQYFGPGTRLTVT.

V and J are TRBV27 and TRBJ2-2, with 9 positions matching TRBD2. The CDR3 consists of 17 residues. J gave up 6 bases and V 0 bases, and 8 bases lay outside the gene matches. Germline loops: CDR1 MNHEY, CDR2 SMNVEV (reference sequence). CDR3 bases: TGTGCCAGCAGTTTATCTTCTGCGGGAGGGCCTTCCGGGGAGCTGTTTTTT. Its translation: CASSLSSAGGPSGELFF.

The rearrangement links TRBV4-1 to TRBJ1-1; TRBD1 might be the D (6 bases). The V end was cut by 4 bases, the J end by 1 base, with 13 bases between. The length of the CDR3 is 15 residues. Germline V gene sequence: CDR1 MGHRA, CDR2 YSYEKL. The CDR3 DNA follows: TGCGCCAGCAGCCGCGGGGGGGGGCAGAACACTGAAGCTTTCTTT. Residues: CASSRGGGQNTEAFF.

This clone was seen more than once but under ten times. The gene calls are TRBV7-8 and TRBJ1-2, with D maybe TRBD1 (5 bases). V dropped 5 bases and J dropped 8 bases, with 12 bases sitting between them. The CDR3 contains 12 residues. The germline CDR1 and CDR2 sequences are SGHVS and FQNEAQ. In DNA form, the CDR3 reads TGTGCCAGCAGCATGGGGGGAGGAGGCTACACCTTC. The encoded protein is CASSMGGGGYTF.

In this sample, this clone turned up a few times. The rearrangement joins TRBV11-2 to TRBJ2-3; D unclear. The CDR3 contains 12 residues. Germline V gives CDR1 SGHAT, CDR2 FQNNGV. V was clipped by 5 bases and J by 3 bases, with 6 bases between them. CDR3 residues: CASSPKTDTQYF. CDR3 DNA sequence: TGTGCCAGCAGCCCTAAGACAGATACGCAGTATTTT. The complete variable domain, with remaining parts taken from reference TRBV11-2 and TRBJ2-3, reads EAGVAQSPRYKIIEKRQSVAFWCNPISGHATLYWYQQILGQGPKLLIQFQNNGVVDDSQLPKDRFSAERLKGVDSTLKIQPAKLEDSAVYLCASSPKTDTQYFGPGTRLTVL.

The chain couples TRBV29-1 to TRBJ2-2; D may be TRBD1 (6 bases). Between the trimmed V and J ends, which lost 2 bases and 1 base, there was a span of 8 bases. The germline V gene has CDR1 SQVTM and CDR2 ANQGSEA. The CDR3 length is 14 residues. DNA of the CDR3: TGCAGCGTTGAACAGACAGGGAACACCGGGGAGCTGTTTTTT. Translated, it gives CSVEQTGNTGELFF.

The CDR3 spells CASSLDRINGELFF. The CDR3 DNA is TGTGCCAGCAGCTTAGACAGGATCAACGGGGAGCTGTTTTTT. The chain uses TRBV7-2 and TRBJ2-2, with D possibly matching TRBD1 (5 bases). There are 14 residues in the CDR3. Germline CDR1 is SGHTA and CDR2 is FQGNSA. The V gene lost 1 base and the J gene lost 7 bases, with 10 bases spanning the gap.

The V and J genes are TRBV29-1 and TRBJ2-1, with TRBD2 as a possible D gene (5 bases). This CDR3 is 13 amino acids long. CDR1 is SQVTM, CDR2 ANQGSEA, per germline. V lost 6 bases, J lost 5 bases, and 14 bases lay in between. For the CDR3, the DNA is TGCAGCGTCTCGCGGAGGCTCGACAATGAGCAGTTCTTC. It encodes CSVSRRLDNEQFF.

The rearrangement uses TRBV7-3 and TRBJ2-3, with TRBD2 matching 9 bases. The CDR3 runs 15 residues. Germline V lookup: CDR1 SGHTA, CDR2 FQGTGA. Germline trimming cut 3 bases from V and 4 bases from J; bases unmatched to any gene: 5. Here the CDR3 reads CASSFSGGGADTQYF. The CDR3 region has the DNA TGTGCCAGCAGCTTTAGCGGGGGAGGGGCAGATACGCAGTATTTT.

The genes are TRBV4-2 and TRBJ2-5; D may be TRBD2 (6 bases). The end of the DNA is better explained by TRBJ2-7, so the J call may be wrong. The CDR3 sequence is 14 residues long. CDR1 LGHNA and CDR2 YNFKEQ come from the germline V gene. CDR3 nucleotide sequence: TGTGCCAGCAGCCAAGTTCGGGGGACCTACGAGCAGTACTTC. Its translation is CASSQVRGTYEQYF.

This clone was recorded a few times. CDR3 in DNA: TGTGCCAGCAGTTCCACGGGTACGCAGTATTTT. Protein sequence: CASSSTGTQYF. The V gene is TRBV27, the J gene TRBJ2-3; the D is unclear. The germline V gene has CDR1 MNHEY and CDR2 SMNVEV (reference sequence). Trimming removed 4 bases from V and 8 bases from J, with 7 bases in between. The CDR3 contains 11 residues.

This clone was seen a few times. V usage is TRBV12-5 and J usage is TRBJ2-2; TRBD1 matches at 9 bases. V shed 6 bases, J shed 5 bases, and the junction held 4 bases outside the gene matches. This CDR3 has 14 amino acids. Germline loops: CDR1 LGHNT, CDR2 FRNRAP. CDR3 sequence (DNA): TGTGCTAGTGGCCCCGGGACAGGGACCGGGGAGCTGTTTTTT. Protein product: CASGPGTGTGELFF.

In its sample, this clone was seen a few times. The V gene is TRBV11-2, the J gene TRBJ1-4; the match to TRBD1 covers 8 bases. Germline V gene lookup returns CDR1 SGHAT and CDR2 FQNNGV. CDR3 length: 15 amino acids. V dropped 2 bases and J dropped 6; count of bases not matched to a gene: 5. The CDR3 reads CASSLRDRGDEKLFF. The DNA of the CDR3 is TGTGCCAGCAGCTTAAGAGACAGGGGTGATGAAAAACTGTTTTTT.

The chain joins TRBV7-6 to TRBJ2-5; 11 positions agree with TRBD1. There are 15 residues in the CDR3. Trimming at V came to 5 bases and at J to 4 bases, leaving 6 bases not matched to a gene. From germline, CDR1 is SGHVS and CDR2 FNYEAQ. CDR3 residues: CASSRRDRGGETQYF. For the CDR3, the DNA is TGTGCCAGCAGCCGCCGGGACAGGGGGGGAGAGACCCAGTACTTC.

CDR3 sequence: CASSLEGQGMNTEAFF. The CDR3 nucleotides read TGTGCCAGCAGCTTAGAGGGACAGGGGATGAACACTGAAGCTTTCTTT. The rearrangement joins TRBV7-6 to TRBJ1-1; 10 bases map to TRBD1. The ends lost 1 base at V and 0 bases at J; junction bases unmatched: 2. The CDR3 spans 16 residues. CDR1 SGHVS and CDR2 FNYEAQ come from the germline V gene.

The rearrangement joins TRBV11-2 to TRBJ2-3, with 14 bases fitting TRBD2. With V trimmed by 5 bases and J by 1 base, 2 bases remained unmatched. This CDR3 has 16 residues. Germline CDR1 is SGHAT and CDR2 is FQNNGV. CDR3 loop: CASSGTSGSGTDTQYF. CDR3 DNA sequence: TGTGCCAGCAGCGGGACTAGCGGGAGTGGCACAGATACGCAGTATTTT.

This clone was observed a single time. This rearrangement joins TRBV28 to TRBJ2-5; 8 bases line up with TRBD2. Germline V lookup: CDR1 MDHEN, CDR2 SYDVKM. The V gene end was trimmed by 5 bases and the J gene end by 1 base; junction bases not matched to a gene: 6. CDR3 length: 15 residues. The chain's CDR3 is CASSPRGGIQETQYF. CDR3 sequence (DNA): TGTGCCAGCAGTCCCCGGGGGGGGATCCAAGAGACCCAGTACTTC.

This clone came up a few times. V usage is TRBV7-2 and J usage is TRBJ2-5, with TRBD1 matching 7 bases. V was clipped by 0 bases and J by 8 bases; unmatched bases: 6. CDR1 and CDR2 from the germline V gene are SGHTA and FQGNSA. The CDR3 has 14 amino acids. The CDR3 DNA reads as TGTGCCAGCAGCTTAGCGACAGGGTTCTTTACCCAGTACTTC. It encodes CASSLATGFFTQYF.

This clone was counted between two and nine times. This chain joins TRBV10-3 and TRBJ2-5, with 9 bases fitting TRBD2. The CDR3 consists of 16 residues. CDR1 and CDR2 (germline): ENHRY, SYGVKD. With V trimmed by 4 bases and J by 3 bases, 9 bases remained unmatched. The CDR3 region has the DNA TGTGCCATCAGTGCATCTAGCGGGGATGGGGAAGAGACCCAGTACTTC. Encoded protein: CAISASSGDGEETQYF.

V usage is TRBV7-6 and J usage is TRBJ2-7, with D possibly TRBD1 on 6 matching bases. Germline CDR1 reads SGHVS; CDR2 reads FNYEAQ. With 1 base removed from V and 5 bases from J, the gap between germline ends came to 12 bases. This CDR3 is 14 amino acids long. The CDR3 sequence is CASSLGTGLDEQYF. CDR3 DNA sequence: TGTGCCAGCAGCTTAGGTACAGGGCTCGACGAGCAGTACTTC.

The sample holds a few counts of this clone. The chain joins TRBV2 to TRBJ1-3, with 8 bases matching TRBD1. Per germline, CDR1 SNHLY and CDR2 FYNNEI. V shed 6 bases, J shed 2 bases, and the junction held 6 bases outside the gene matches. CDR3 length: 15 amino acids. CDR3 amino acids: CASSVDRDPGNTIYF. The CDR3 DNA sequence: TGTGCCAGCAGCGTGGACAGGGATCCTGGAAACACCATATATTTT. Full variable domain (outside the CDR3, taken from reference TRBV2 and TRBJ1-3): EPEVTQTPSHQVTQMGQEVILRCVPISNHLYFYWYRQILGQKVEFLVSFYNNEISEKSEIFDDQFSVERPDGSNFTLKIRSTKLEDSAMYFCASSVDRDPGNTIYFGEGSWLTVV.

The J gene is TRBJ1-2, the V gene TRBV27; no clear D. The CDR3 has 13 residues. V shed 5 bases and J shed 7 bases, with 14 bases lying between them. Per germline, CDR1 MNHEY and CDR2 SMNVEV (reference sequence). The CDR3 bases are TGTGCCAGCAGTCCGAAGCCACCCTTTGGCTACACCTTC. Translating gives CASSPKPPFGYTF.

The chain combines TRBV5-1 with TRBJ2-6; 7 positions match TRBD2. This CDR3 has 19 residues. Trimming cost V 4 bases and J 2 bases; bases outside gene matches: 15. Looked up from germline, CDR1 is SGHRS and CDR2 is YFSETQ. The CDR3 DNA reads as TGCGCCAGCAGCCCATCCCTTTTCAAGAGCGGGGCTGGGGCCAACGTCCTGACTTTC. As protein: CASSPSLFKSGAGANVLTF.

This rearrangement joins TRBV6-6 to TRBJ1-2; D possibly corresponds to TRBD1 (5 bases). With 1 base removed from V and 8 bases from J, the gap between germline ends came to 14 bases. This CDR3 has 14 residues. From germline, CDR1 is MNHNY and CDR2 SVGAGI (reference sequence). CDR3 residues: CASSYYPGQGGYTF. CDR3 DNA: TGTGCCAGCAGTTACTACCCAGGGCAAGGGGGCTACACCTTC.

The chain couples TRBV28 to TRBJ1-2; 7 bases are shared with TRBD1. V gave up 5 bases and J gave up 7 bases; unmatched junction bases: 10. The CDR3 is 14 residues long. Germline CDR1 is MDHEN and CDR2 is SYDVKM. CDR3: CASSARDSTLGYTF. The CDR3 DNA sequence: TGTGCCAGCAGTGCCCGGGACAGTACTCTTGGCTACACCTTC.

The gene calls are TRBV5-1 and TRBJ2-5; 7 nucleotides line up with TRBD1. Germline loops: CDR1 SGHRS, CDR2 YFSETQ. The CDR3 length is 14 residues. Trimming removed 5 bases from V and 3 bases from J; junction bases left unmatched: 7. CDR3 bases: TGCGCCAGCAGAACACAGGGGCTGGAAGAGACCCAGTACTTC. It specifies CASRTQGLEETQYF.

This clone has just one count. The chain links TRBV6-5 to TRBJ1-1; D is uncertain. The germline V gene has CDR1 MNHEY and CDR2 SVGAGI. CDR3 size: 11 residues. The ends were cut back, 5 bases at V and 6 bases at J, with 7 bases in the middle. For the CDR3, the DNA is TGTGCCAGCAGTAGTTACTCTGAAGCTTTCTTT. Amino acid sequence: CASSSYSEAFF.

The gene calls are TRBV5-4 and TRBJ2-5, with 7 bases matching TRBD1. This CDR3 comprises 16 residues. In germline, CDR1 is SGHNT, CDR2 YYREEE (reference sequence). Germline trimming cut 0 bases from V and 5 bases from J; bases unmatched to any gene: 10. CDR3 coding DNA: TGTGCCAGCAGCTTGGAGACAGGGAGTGGCTGGGAGACCCAGTACTTC. This encodes CASSLETGSGWETQYF.

V and J are TRBV5-1 and TRBJ1-4, with TRBD1 matching 7 bases. CDR1 SGHRS and CDR2 YFSETQ come from the germline V gene. This CDR3 is 16 amino acids long. V was clipped by 6 bases and J by 4 bases; unmatched bases: 12. The CDR3 spells CASILTPTGVNEKLFF. The CDR3 DNA follows: TGCGCCAGCATACTGACCCCTACAGGGGTTAATGAAAAACTGTTTTTT.